The sequence of this T cell receptor beta chain was determined in a study of cytomegalovirus exposure and HLA in healthy donors. For the study at large: T cells numbering some 170 million yielded fewer than 140 million unique TCR beta sequences in an earlier analysis.

The study's findings and limits: A later analysis found most CMV-associated TCR beta chains apparently HLA-restricted.

Trimming shortened V by 4 bases and J by 6 bases, and 19 bases separated the two germline ends. From germline, CDR1 is MGHRA and CDR2 YSYEKL. This CDR3 has 15 amino acids. This clone occurred once. Its specificity is not known. In the PCR, 60 Vbeta and 13 Jbeta primers were used. In the original workflow: The count from a later analysis was roughly 80 million unique TCR beta chains, around 11 million of them shared. This table comes from immunoSEQ multiplex PCR, and its TCRdb copy is limited to in-frame clones, with some not included. For V, J and clone size, that table is used; D and trimming come from the DNA. This sample carries approximately 130,000 clones, more than 65% of them seen once, and the ten largest clones take about 1.8%.

V is TRBV4-1 and J is TRBJ2-7, with D perhaps TRBD2 (6 bases). The sample consisted of PBMCs. This TCR came from a man between 18 and 35 years old in good health and CMV-seronegative. The CDR3 DNA follows: TGCGCCAGCAGCCCTTGGGCTAGCGATCAATTCGAGCAGTACTTC. It codes for CASSPWASDQFEQYF.